This is a list of T cell receptor beta chains from one sample in a study of blood T cell repertoires in COVID-19. The table came from immunoSEQ multiplex PCR; TCRdb's copy has only in-frame clones and leaves some out. The table has about 89,000 clones, roughly 80% seen once. The sample comprised peripheral blood. These receptors were obtained from a woman aged 80 or over with acute or convalescent COVID-19. CDR3s include the opening cysteine and the closing phenylalanine or tryptophan. A D gene is named only where the DNA matches it firmly. Not all rows give a size; the values are once, few, many and, for expanded clones, a class.

. | TRBJ1-1 | TRBV3-1/TRBV3-2 | . | TGTGCCAGCAGTCGTGCGTGGAACACTGAAGCTTTCTTT | CASSRAWNTEAFF
. | TRBJ1-1 | TRBV24-1 | TRBD1 | TGTGCCACCAGTGACGGACAGGGGGTCGCTTTCTTT | CATSDGQGVAFF
. | TRBJ1-4 | TRBV18 | . | TGTGCCAGCTCACCATTACAGGGTGGAGAAAAACTGTTTTTT | CASSPLQGGEKLFF
. | TRBJ2-1 | TRBV5-4 | TRBD2 | TGTGCCAGCAGCTTAGCGGGGAGCTCCTACAATGAGCAGTTCTTC | CASSLAGSSYNEQFF
. | TRBJ2-3 | TRBV5-1 | . | TGCGCCAGCAGCGTGGGCGACAGGACAGATACGCAGTATTTT | CASSVGDRTDTQYF
. | TRBJ1-3 | TRBV23-1 | . | TGCGCCAGCAGTCGCGCGATAAAGGGGGCTGGAAACACCATATATTTT | CASSRAIKGAGNTIYF
. | TRBJ2-1 | TRBV5-1 | TRBD2 | TGCGCCAGCAGCTCATATAGCGGGGGGGCCGTGAATGAGCAGTTCTTC | CASSSYSGGAVNEQFF
. | TRBJ1-1 | TRBV10-1 | TRBD1 | TGCGCCAGCAGTGAGGAGGGGACAGGGAGGGCTGAAGCTTTCTTT | CASSEEGTGRAEAFF
. | TRBJ2-1 | TRBV19 | TRBD1 | TGTGCCAGTAGTCTACAGGGGGCTAATGAGCAGTTCTTC | CASSLQGANEQFF
. | TRBJ1-5 | TRBV5-1 | . | TGCGCCAGCAGAGGCAGGGACAATCAGCCCCAGCATTTT | CASRGRDNQPQHF
. | TRBJ2-3 | TRBV27 | TRBD1 | TGTGCCAGCAGTTTCGGACAGGGACTGACAGATACGCAGTATTTT | CASSFGQGLTDTQYF
. | TRBJ1-3 | TRBV28 | . | TGTGCCAGCAGGCCAGGGACAAACTCTGGAAACACCATATATTTT | CASRPGTNSGNTIYF
. | TRBJ2-1 | TRBV5-4 | TRBD2 | TGTGCCAGCAGCTTGGACCCTGCTCGCGGGGGGCGTCCCTACAATGAGCAGTTCTTC | CASSLDPARGGRPYNEQFF
. | TRBJ2-3 | TRBV4-3 | TRBD2 | TGCGCCAGCAGTCGCGAGGGGACTAGCGGGAGGGGAACGCAGTATTTT | CASSREGTSGRGTQYF
. | TRBJ2-2 | TRBV25-1 | . | TGTGCCAGCATAACACAAACCGGGGAGCTGTTTTTT | CASITQTGELFF
. | TRBJ1-2 | TRBV30 | TRBD1 | TGTGCCTGGAGAACGGACAGGGGGGACTATGGCTACACCTTC | CAWRTDRGDYGYTF
. | TRBJ1-5 | TRBV6-5 | . | TGTGCCAGCAGTATCGACAGGTATCAGCCCCAGCATTTT | CASSIDRYQPQHF
. | TRBJ2-5 | TRBV14 | . | TGTGCCAGCAGCCAGACGGCGCGGGGGACCCAGTACTTC | CASSQTARGTQYF
. | TRBJ2-1 | TRBV7-2 | . | TGTGCCAGCAGCTTACCTGGTCTGGGGCAGCAGTTCTTC | CASSLPGLGQQFF
. | TRBJ1-4 | TRBV7-8 | TRBD1 | TGTGCCAGCAGCCTCCGGACAGGATTTAATGAAAAACTGTTTTTT | CASSLRTGFNEKLFF
. | TRBJ1-1 | TRBV6-2/TRBV6-3 | TRBD1 | TGTGCCAGCAGTTATGGCAGGGGGGATACTGAAGCTTTCTTT | CASSYGRGDTEAFF
. | TRBJ1-2 | TRBV7-9 | . | TGTGCCAGCAGCGCTCAGGGGCAGGACCAGACCTTC | CASSAQGQDQTF
. | TRBJ1-5 | TRBV2 | . | TGTGCCAGCAGTGAATCGCCCAGGGGCAATCAGCCCCAGCATTTT | CASSESPRGNQPQHF
few | TRBJ1-3 | TRBV6-5 | . | TGTGCCAGCAGTTACTCTCGGACATCTCTTGGAAACACCATATATTTT | CASSYSRTSLGNTIYF
. | TRBJ2-3 | TRBV7-6 | TRBD2 | TGTGCCAGCAGCAAATTAGCGGGGGCCCTCACAGATACGCAGTATTTT | CASSKLAGALTDTQYF
. | TRBJ2-6 | TRBV19 | TRBD1 | TGTGCCAGTAAAAGTTTAGGACAGGGCCCCTCTGGGGCCAACGTCCTGACTTTC | CASKSLGQGPSGANVLTF
. | TRBJ1-4 | TRBV12-3/TRBV12-4 | TRBD1 | TGTGCCAGCACGGCCACAGGGGCTGAAAAACTGTTTTTT | CASTATGAEKLFF
. | TRBJ1-2 | TRBV6-5 | TRBD1 | TGTGCCAGCAGCCGCGAGATCAGGGGGGTATATGGCTACACCTTC | CASSREIRGVYGYTF
. | TRBJ2-7 | TRBV18 | . | TGTGCCAGCTCACAGGAGGGTTACGAGCAGTACTTC | CASSQEGYEQYF
. | TRBJ2-7 | TRBV10-3 | . | TGTGCCATCAGTGAGTCAGGGGTTAGTAAGGACTTC | CAISESGVSKDF
. | TRBJ1-6 | TRBV6-5 | TRBD1 | TGTGCCAGCAGAAGGGACTCCCAGGGGGGTTCACCCCTCCACTTT | CASRRDSQGGSPLHF
. | TRBJ1-5 | TRBV9 | . | TGTGCCAGCAGCGTGACTTCTGACCCGCCCCAGCATTTT | CASSVTSDPPQHF
. | TRBJ1-6 | TRBV7-9 | . | TGTGCCAGCAGCTTCGGCGGTTCACCCCTCCACTTT | CASSFGGSPLHF
. | TRBJ1-1 | TRBV19 | TRBD1 | TGTGCCAGTAGGGGAACGGACAGGGCCAACACTGAAGCTTTCTTT | CASRGTDRANTEAFF
. | TRBJ1-1 | TRBV11-2 | TRBD1 | TGTGCCAGCAGCTTTCAGGGGGGATCCACTGAAGCTTTCTTT | CASSFQGGSTEAFF
. | TRBJ1-5 | TRBV6-2/TRBV6-3 | . | TGTGCCAGCAGTCTACAGGGAAAGGGTCAGCCCCAGCATTTT | CASSLQGKGQPQHF
. | TRBJ2-5 | TRBV28 | TRBD1 | TGTGCCAGCAGCGGGACCGGGACAGGCCAAGAGACCCAGTACTTC | CASSGTGTGQETQYF
. | TRBJ2-2 | TRBV5-1 | . | TGCGCCAGCAGCCTCCAGGGTACCGGGGAGCTGTTTTTT | CASSLQGTGELFF
few | TRBJ2-6 | TRBV2 | . | TGTGCCAGCAGTCGAGACAGCTCTGGGGCCAACGTCCTGACTTTC | CASSRDSSGANVLTF
. | TRBJ1-1 | TRBV7-2 | . | TGTGCCAGCAGCTCCCCCTTAAGAGGGAACACTGAAGCTTTCTTT | CASSSPLRGNTEAFF
. | TRBJ2-2 | TRBV2 | . | TGTGCCAGCAAGGGGGAACGGGGCACCGGGGAGCTGTTTTTT | CASKGERGTGELFF
. | TRBJ1-4 | TRBV4-1 | . | TGCGCCAGCAGCCGCGCGAACCCGGTTAATGAAAAACTGTTTTTT | CASSRANPVNEKLFF
. | TRBJ1-2 | TRBV7-8 | . | TGTGCCAGCAGCTTAATAGGAGACCCCCTAAATGGCTACACCTTC | CASSLIGDPLNGYTF
once | TRBJ2-1 | TRBV14 | TRBD2 | TGTGCCAGCAGCCAAGCTCCGGGGGGGTACAATGAGCAGTTCTTC | CASSQAPGGYNEQFF
. | TRBJ1-1 | TRBV7-9 | . | TGTGCCAGCAGTTCCCGCGGAGACGGCCACACTGAAGCTTTCTTT | CASSSRGDGHTEAFF
. | TRBJ1-5 | TRBV18 | . | TGTGCCAGCTCACCATCCCAGAATCAGCCCCAGCATTTT | CASSPSQNQPQHF
. | TRBJ1-1 | TRBV5-4 | . | TGTGCCAGCACCAGAGCCGCGGAGAACACTGAAGCTTTCTTT | CASTRAAENTEAFF
. | TRBJ1-2 | TRBV9 | . | TGTGCCAGCTCGATAGGGGATCAGAAAAGCTATGGCTACACCTTC | CASSIGDQKSYGYTF
. | TRBJ2-2 | TRBV19 | TRBD2 | TGTGCCAGTAGCCACCGCGGGGGAGGCGGGGAGCTGTTTTTT | CASSHRGGGGELFF
. | TRBJ1-5 | TRBV7-8 | . | TGTGCCAGCAGCAATAGGGGTTCCAGCAATCAGCCCCAGCATTTT | CASSNRGSSNQPQHF
. | TRBJ2-3 | TRBV2 | . | TGTGCCAGCAGAGTAGCGAATACGCAGTATTTT | CASRVANTQYF
. | TRBJ2-6 | TRBV19 | TRBD1 | TGTGCCAGTAGCCGCGACAGGGCTGGGGCCAACGTCCTGACTTTC | CASSRDRAGANVLTF
. | TRBJ1-3 | TRBV6-5 | TRBD1 | TGTGCCAGCAGACAACAGGGGGCCAATGGAAACACCATATATTTT | CASRQQGANGNTIYF
. | TRBJ1-3 | TRBV2 | . | TGTGCCAGCAGTCGCCTACTCCAGGGCAACTCTGGAAACACCATATATTTT | CASSRLLQGNSGNTIYF
. | TRBJ1-6 | TRBV6-5 | . | TGTGCCAGCAGACCCGCTCAGCGCTATAATTCACCCCTCCACTTT | CASRPAQRYNSPLHF
. | TRBJ2-7 | TRBV21-1 | . | TGTGCCAGCACCGTACCCAGAGGGTACGAGCAGTACTTC | CASTVPRGYEQYF
. | TRBJ1-1 | TRBV6-2/TRBV6-3 | TRBD1 | TGTGCCAGCAGTTACCGCCTGACAGGGGGCAACACTGAAGCTTTCTTT | CASSYRLTGGNTEAFF
once | TRBJ1-6 | TRBV19 | TRBD1 | TGTGCCAGTAGGGCCGGGACAGATTATTCACCCCTCCACTTT | CASRAGTDYSPLHF
. | TRBJ1-2 | TRBV6-1 | . | TGTGCCAGCAGTGAAGCAGGGACCCAGGGGCGCGGCTACACCTTC | CASSEAGTQGRGYTF
. | TRBJ1-5 | TRBV28 | . | TGTGCCAGCACAAGGAGTGGGGGGATGTGGCAGCCCCAGCATTTT | CASTRSGGMWQPQHF